This T cell receptor (beta chain) was profiled in a study of molecular identifiers for immune sequencing clone quantification. The CDR3 is made up of 12 amino acids. V was pared by 4 bases and J by 4 bases, with 10 bases between. The V gene's germline CDR1 is SQVTM and CDR2 ANQGSEA. One entry per CDR3 protein results from TCRdb running MiXCR on the PCR reads. In the table there are roughly 320,000 distinct CDR3 sequences, about 21% of which are singletons. This clonotype was seen ten or more times. This clonotype was obtained from a human donor in good health. Some libraries in this study had Jurkat cell RNA spiked in. J is TRBJ1-1 and V is TRBV29-1; D is unclear. Sequenced input: naive CD8+ T cells from blood, with Jurkat cell RNA spiked in. Described subset: FACS-sorted CD8+CD4-CCR7+CD45RA+ naive T cells. The CDR3, as DNA: TGCAGCGTTGGGAGTGGAGTCACTGAAGCTTTCTTT. This codes for CSVGSGVTEAFF.